Following are 20 T cell receptor beta chains from one sample sequenced in a study of shared clonotypes between healthy human individuals. Only in-frame clones appear in the TCRdb table, and some are missing; sequencing was by immunoSEQ multiplex PCR. The table lists 330,000 or so clones, around four fifths of them singletons. The material sequenced was memory CD4+ T cells sorted from blood. The subset was: CD45RA-negative fraction. These receptors were collected from a man aged 25-45 years in good health.

Only one count was recorded for this clone. The chain combines TRBV28 with TRBJ2-4; D gene ambiguous. This CDR3 has 15 residues. Germline V gene data show CDR1 as MDHEN and CDR2 as SYDVKM. Trimming shortened V by 3 bases and J by 3 bases, and 12 bases separated the two germline ends. The CDR3 coding sequence is TGTGCCAGCAGTTTCTGGCAGGCTAACAAAAACATTCAGTACTTC. Its translation is CASSFWQANKNIQYF.

This clone appeared once. This chain joins TRBV7-8 and TRBJ1-2; 9 bases line up with TRBD1. Germline CDR1 is SGHVS and CDR2 is FQNEAQ. Losses at the gene ends were 1 base for V and 4 bases for J; bases not matched to a gene: 7. This CDR3 contains 16 residues. This CDR3 is CASSLEGTGFRYGYTF. CDR3 DNA: TGTGCCAGCAGCTTAGAAGGGACAGGGTTTCGCTATGGCTACACCTTC. Together with reference TRBV7-8 and TRBJ1-2, the CDR3 gives the full variable domain: GAGVSQSPRYKVAKRGQDVALRCDPISGHVSLFWYQQALGQGPEFLTYFQNEAQLDKSGLPSDRFFAERPEGSVSTLKIQRTQQEDSAVYLCASSLEGTGFRYGYTFGSGTRLTVV.

V usage is TRBV5-1 and J usage is TRBJ1-1, with 10 bases that match TRBD1. CDR1 is SGHRS, CDR2 YFSETQ, per germline. CDR3 size: 15 residues. The junction had 5 bases not matched to a gene; V was cut back by 3 bases and J by 3 bases. The CDR3 loop reads CASSWTGTGDTEAFF. CDR3 in DNA: TGCGCCAGCAGCTGGACCGGGACAGGGGACACTGAAGCTTTCTTT.

The V and J genes are TRBV19 and TRBJ1-3; D gene ambiguous. The CDR3 consists of 14 residues. Trimming cost V 6 bases and J 1 base, with 10 bases left between them. The V gene's germline CDR1 is LNHDA and CDR2 SQIVND (reference sequence). CDR3 loop: CASRNLGSGNTIYF. Here the CDR3 DNA reads TGTGCCAGTAGGAATCTGGGTTCTGGAAACACCATATATTTT.

This clone was picked up one time. A far larger clone differs by one base, so this is likely a read error. The CDR3 sequence: CASPGGAGANVLTF. The CDR3 coding sequence is TGTGCCAGTCCAGGGGGTGCTGGGGCCAACGTCCTGACTTTC. The chain links TRBV7-9 to TRBJ2-6; 7 positions agree with TRBD1. The CDR3 is 14 amino acids. V trimming: 9 bases; J trimming: 2 bases; junction bases outside the gene matches: 4. The germline CDR1 and CDR2 sequences are SEHNR and FQNEAQ (reference sequence).

This clone was detected ten times or more. The chain joins TRBV10-3 to TRBJ1-4, with D perhaps TRBD1 (5 bases). The CDR3 spans 15 residues. Trimming left V 4 bases short and J 6 bases short, with 15 bases between. Germline V CDR1 and CDR2: ENHRY, SYGVKD. CDR3 DNA: TGTGCCATCAGTGCCAGAGGCGGGGCGGATGAAAAACTGTTTTTT. This gives the protein CAISARGGADEKLFF.

The chain couples TRBV14 to TRBJ2-5, with D possibly being TRBD2 (6 bases). The CDR3 covers 14 residues. Per the germline V gene, CDR1 is SGHDN and CDR2 is FVKESK. V lost 0 bases, J lost 7 bases, and 12 bases lay in between. DNA of the CDR3: TGTGCCAGCAGCCAAGAGGTATCGGGAGCGACCCAGTACTTC. It translates to CASSQEVSGATQYF.

The chain is built from TRBV7-9 and TRBJ2-1; TRBD2 is a possible D gene (6 bases). The CDR3 covers 17 residues. The V end lost 2 bases, the J end lost 7 bases, and 21 bases lay between the germline ends. Germline lookup yields CDR1 SEHNR and CDR2 FQNEAQ (reference sequence). The CDR3 bases are TGTGCCAGCAGCTTATTGGTTAGTTTTAGCGGCTGGAATGAGCAGTTCTTC. Amino acids: CASSLLVSFSGWNEQFF.

This clone was detected only a few times. This chain connects TRBV2 to TRBJ2-3, with D tentatively TRBD2 (5 bases). The V and J ends lost 8 bases and 3 bases respectively, with 15 bases between them. The CDR3 loop spans 14 amino acids. From germline, CDR1 is SNHLY and CDR2 FYNNEI. CDR3 DNA: TGTGCCAGCCTCAAATTCGTAGCGACAGATACGCAGTATTTT. This gives the protein CASLKFVATDTQYF.

This clone was seen more than once but under ten times. The rearrangement joins TRBV2 to TRBJ1-5; D gene ambiguous. CDR3 length: 12 amino acids. Germline assignment: CDR1 SNHLY and CDR2 FYNNEI. V gave up 8 bases and J gave up 3 bases, with 8 bases separating them. DNA of the CDR3: TGTGCCAGCGGACCGAACAATCAGCCCCAGCATTTT. Encoded protein: CASGPNNQPQHF.

The rearrangement uses TRBV5-8 and TRBJ1-4; unclear D gene. CDR1 and CDR2 (germline): SGHTS, YDEGEE. Deletions cut 0 bases from V and 8 bases from J, with 14 bases between. The CDR3 loop spans 15 amino acids. The CDR3 spells CASSLAWIRGEKLFF. The CDR3 nucleotides read TGTGCCAGCAGCTTGGCTTGGATCCGGGGAGAAAAACTGTTTTTT.

This clone was counted a few times. The V gene is TRBV4-3, the J gene TRBJ2-7; TRBD2 matches at 9 bases. The trim removed 8 bases at V and 2 bases at J, leaving 13 bases unmatched. CDR3 length: 16 residues. Germline V gene sequence: CDR1 LGHNA, CDR2 YSLEER. The CDR3 loop reads CASPGLARPIPYEQYF. CDR3 sequence (DNA): TGCGCCAGCCCCGGACTAGCGAGGCCCATCCCCTACGAGCAGTACTTC.

The chain couples TRBV6-1 to TRBJ2-5, with D unclear. CDR1 is MNHNS and CDR2 is SASEGT in the germline V gene. V lost 2 bases, J lost 7 bases, and 14 bases lay in between. The CDR3 runs to 14 residues. CDR3 bases: TGTGCCAGCAGTGAAAGTCGAATCTGGGGGACCCAGTACTTC. It specifies CASSESRIWGTQYF.

The chain is built from TRBV10-2 and TRBJ2-7, with 7 bases aligning to TRBD1. The CDR3 runs to 14 residues. J lost 2 bases, V lost 7 bases, and 8 bases had no gene match. The germline CDR1 and CDR2 sequences are WSHSY and SAAADI. Here the CDR3 DNA reads TGCGCCAGCACCAAAAGACAGGGAACCTACGAGCAGTACTTC. Translated: CASTKRQGTYEQYF.

Only a few counts were recorded for this clone. The sample has other DNA sequences that encode this CDR3 too. The V gene is TRBV29-1, the J gene TRBJ2-3; D unresolved. V lost 1 base and J 1 base, leaving 3 bases between the germline ends. CDR1 is SQVTM, CDR2 ANQGSEA, per germline. The CDR3 loop spans 12 amino acids. The CDR3 DNA reads as TGCAGCGTTGAAGGGGGCACAGATACGCAGTATTTT. This encodes CSVEGGTDTQYF.

In this sample, this clone turned up a few times. The genes are TRBV4-1 and TRBJ2-7; weak D call: TRBD1 (6 bases). Trimming shortened V by 4 bases and J by 3 bases, and 16 bases separated the two germline ends. CDR3 length equals 15 residues. Germline CDR1 MGHRA, CDR2 YSYEKL. CDR3 bases: TGCGCCAGCAGCCTACCCGGTCCGGACAGCTACGAGCAGTACTTC. Translating gives CASSLPGPDSYEQYF.

The chain has TRBV7-2 and TRBJ2-7; D gene uncertain. Deletions cut 5 bases from V and 6 bases from J, with 11 bases between. The length of the CDR3 is 12 residues. Per germline, CDR1 SGHTA and CDR2 FQGNSA. CDR3: CASSLGLGEQYF. The CDR3 coding sequence is TGTGCCAGCAGCCTCGGGTTAGGCGAGCAGTACTTC.

The sample holds a few counts of this clone. V gene TRBV7-9 combines with J gene TRBJ2-1; D might be TRBD1 (6 bases). The germline V and J ends were trimmed by 2 bases and 4 bases, with 18 bases remaining between them. The germline gives CDR1 SEHNR, CDR2 FQNEAQ (reference sequence). There are 17 residues in the CDR3. In DNA form, the CDR3 reads TGTGCCAGCAGCTTAACCGGGACACCTGAAAAGTACAATGAGCAGTTCTTC. It yields the protein CASSLTGTPEKYNEQFF.

This clone was counted between two and nine times. V gene TRBV30 combines with J gene TRBJ2-1; 9 nucleotides match TRBD2. Germline CDR1 GTSNPN, CDR2 SVGIG (reference sequence). Trimming took 2 bases from V and 5 from J; bases not matched to a gene: 4. The CDR3 runs 14 residues. CDR3 coding DNA: TGTGCCTGGAGTCCGGGACTAGCCCACAATGAGCAGTTCTTC. It specifies CAWSPGLAHNEQFF. Supplemented by reference TRBV30 and TRBJ2-1, the full variable domain reads SQTIHQWPATLVQPVGSPLSLECTVEGTSNPNLYWYRQAAGRGLQLLFYSVGIGQISSEVPQNLSASRPQDRQFILSSKKLLLSDSGFYLCAWSPGLAHNEQFFGPGTRLTVL.

The gene calls are TRBV7-9 and TRBJ1-5; no firm D call. The CDR3 is 12 residues long. CDR1 and CDR2 from the germline V gene are SEHNR and FQNEAQ (reference sequence). V was clipped by 5 bases and J by 7 bases, with 9 bases between them. Written as DNA, the CDR3 is TGTGCCAGCAGCCCCGTGGGGCAGCCCCAGCATTTT. Protein product: CASSPVGQPQHF.